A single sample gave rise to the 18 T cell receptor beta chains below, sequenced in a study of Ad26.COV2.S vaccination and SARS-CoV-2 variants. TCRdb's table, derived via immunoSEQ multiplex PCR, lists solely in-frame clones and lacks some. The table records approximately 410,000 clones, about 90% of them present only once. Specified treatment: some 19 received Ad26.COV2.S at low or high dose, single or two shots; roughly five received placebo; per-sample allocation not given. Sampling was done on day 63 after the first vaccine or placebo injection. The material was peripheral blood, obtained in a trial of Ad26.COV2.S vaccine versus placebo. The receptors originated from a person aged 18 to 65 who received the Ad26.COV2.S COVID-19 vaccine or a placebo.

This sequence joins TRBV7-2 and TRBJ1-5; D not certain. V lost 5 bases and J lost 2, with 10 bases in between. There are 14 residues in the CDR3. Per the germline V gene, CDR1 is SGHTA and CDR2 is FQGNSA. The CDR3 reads CASSPRLGNQPQHF. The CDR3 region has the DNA TGTGCCAGCAGCCCCCGGTTGGGCAATCAGCCCCAGCATTTT.

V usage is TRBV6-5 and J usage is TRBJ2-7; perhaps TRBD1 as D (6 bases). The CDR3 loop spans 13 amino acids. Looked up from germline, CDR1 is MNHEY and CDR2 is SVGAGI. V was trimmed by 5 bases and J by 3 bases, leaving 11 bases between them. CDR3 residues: CASSPGTIYEQYF. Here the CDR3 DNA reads TGTGCCAGCAGTCCCGGGACAATCTACGAGCAGTACTTC.

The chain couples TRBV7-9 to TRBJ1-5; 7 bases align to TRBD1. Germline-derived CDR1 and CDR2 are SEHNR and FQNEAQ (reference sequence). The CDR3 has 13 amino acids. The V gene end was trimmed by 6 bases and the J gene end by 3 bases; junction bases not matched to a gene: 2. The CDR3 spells CASRTGANQPQHF. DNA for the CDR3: TGTGCCAGCAGAACAGGGGCCAATCAGCCCCAGCATTTT. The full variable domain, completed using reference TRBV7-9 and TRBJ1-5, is DTGVSQNPRHKITKRGQNVTFRCDPISEHNRLYWYRQTLGQGPEFLTYFQNEAQLEKSRLLSDRFSAERPKGSFSTLEIQRTEQGDSAMYLCASRTGANQPQHFGDGTRLSIL.

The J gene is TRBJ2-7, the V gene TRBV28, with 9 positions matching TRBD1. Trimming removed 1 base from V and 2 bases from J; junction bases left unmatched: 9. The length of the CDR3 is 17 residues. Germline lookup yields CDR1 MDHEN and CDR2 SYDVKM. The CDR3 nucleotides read TGTGCCAGCAGTTTATTTGTGAGGGGACAGGGTGCCTACGAGCAGTACTTC. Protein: CASSLFVRGQGAYEQYF. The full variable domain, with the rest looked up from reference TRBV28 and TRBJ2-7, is DVKVTQSSRYLVKRTGEKVFLECVQDMDHENMFWYRQDPGLGLRLIYFSYDVKMKEKGDIPEGYSVSREKKERFSLILESASTNQTSMYLCASSLFVRGQGAYEQYFGPGTRLTVT.

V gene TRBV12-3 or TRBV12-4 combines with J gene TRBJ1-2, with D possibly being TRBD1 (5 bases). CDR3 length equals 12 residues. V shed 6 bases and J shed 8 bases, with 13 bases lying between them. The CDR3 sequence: CASRRGPGGYTF. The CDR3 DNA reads TGTGCCAGCAGGAGGGGCCCCGGCGGCTACACCTTC.

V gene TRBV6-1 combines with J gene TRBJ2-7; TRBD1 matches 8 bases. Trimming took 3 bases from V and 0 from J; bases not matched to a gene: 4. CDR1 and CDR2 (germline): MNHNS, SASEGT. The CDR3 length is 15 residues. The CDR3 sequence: CASSDPRGHSYEQYF. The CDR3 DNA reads TGTGCCAGCAGTGACCCCAGGGGGCACTCCTACGAGCAGTACTTC.

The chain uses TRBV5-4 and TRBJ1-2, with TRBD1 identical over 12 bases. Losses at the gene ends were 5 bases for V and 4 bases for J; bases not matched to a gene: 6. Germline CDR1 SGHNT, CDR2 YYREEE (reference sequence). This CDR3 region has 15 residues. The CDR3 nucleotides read TGTGCCAGCAGGCCGGGACAGGGGGCACCCTATGGCTACACCTTC. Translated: CASRPGQGAPYGYTF.

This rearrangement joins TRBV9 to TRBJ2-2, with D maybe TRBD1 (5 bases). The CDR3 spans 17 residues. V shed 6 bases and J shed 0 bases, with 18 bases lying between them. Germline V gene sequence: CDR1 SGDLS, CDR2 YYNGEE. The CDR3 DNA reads TGTGCCAGCACCGATCCACAGGATATATCGAACACCGGGGAGCTGTTTTTT. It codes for CASTDPQDISNTGELFF.

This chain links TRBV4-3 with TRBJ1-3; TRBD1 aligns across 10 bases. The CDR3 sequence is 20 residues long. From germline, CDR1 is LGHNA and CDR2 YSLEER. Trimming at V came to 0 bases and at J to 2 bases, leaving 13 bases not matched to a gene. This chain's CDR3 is CASSQDVRGQGRGTGNTIYF. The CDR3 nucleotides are TGCGCCAGCAGCCAAGACGTGAGGGGACAGGGGCGAGGAACTGGAAACACCATATATTTT.

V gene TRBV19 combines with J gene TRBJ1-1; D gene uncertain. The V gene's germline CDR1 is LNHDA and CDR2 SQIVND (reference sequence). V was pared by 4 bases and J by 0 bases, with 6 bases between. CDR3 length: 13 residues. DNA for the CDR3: TGTGCCAGTAGTAAACGCCTGAACACTGAAGCTTTCTTT. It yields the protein CASSKRLNTEAFF.

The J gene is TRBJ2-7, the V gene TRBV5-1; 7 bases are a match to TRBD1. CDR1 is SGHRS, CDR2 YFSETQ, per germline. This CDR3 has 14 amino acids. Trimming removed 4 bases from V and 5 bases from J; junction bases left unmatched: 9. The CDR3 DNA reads TGCGCCAGCAGCAACAGGGGATGGCTCGACGAGCAGTACTTC. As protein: CASSNRGWLDEQYF.

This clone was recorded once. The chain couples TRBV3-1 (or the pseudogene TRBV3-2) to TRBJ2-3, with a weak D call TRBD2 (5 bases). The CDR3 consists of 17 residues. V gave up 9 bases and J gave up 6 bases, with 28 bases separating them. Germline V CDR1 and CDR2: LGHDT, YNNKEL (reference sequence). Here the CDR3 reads CASSQLGVRARLDTQYF. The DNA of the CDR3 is TGTGCCAGTTCTCAGCTGGGCGTGAGGGCGAGGTTGGATACGCAGTATTTT.

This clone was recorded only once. CDR3 nucleotide sequence: TGTGCCAGCAGCGTTAGGGGTTGGCAGGGACCCTACGAGCAGTACTTC. It is translated as CASSVRGWQGPYEQYF. The V and J genes are TRBV7-6 and TRBJ2-7; D may correspond to TRBD1 or TRBD2 (5 bases each). Per germline, CDR1 SGHVS and CDR2 FNYEAQ. The V end lost 5 bases, the J end lost 2 bases, and 19 bases lay between the germline ends. This CDR3 has 16 residues.

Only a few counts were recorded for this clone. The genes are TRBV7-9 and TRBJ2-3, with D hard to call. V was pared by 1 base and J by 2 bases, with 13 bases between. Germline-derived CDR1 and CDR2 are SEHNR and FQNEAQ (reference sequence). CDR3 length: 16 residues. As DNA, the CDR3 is TGTGCCAGCAGCTTAGACCCGAACTATCTCACAGATACGCAGTATTTT. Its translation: CASSLDPNYLTDTQYF.

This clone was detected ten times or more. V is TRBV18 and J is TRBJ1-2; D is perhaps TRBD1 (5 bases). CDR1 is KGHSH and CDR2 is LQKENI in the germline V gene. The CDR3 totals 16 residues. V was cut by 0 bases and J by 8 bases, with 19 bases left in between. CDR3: CASSPPLTGPWRGYTF. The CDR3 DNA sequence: TGTGCCAGCTCACCACCGTTAACAGGCCCTTGGCGGGGCTACACCTTC.

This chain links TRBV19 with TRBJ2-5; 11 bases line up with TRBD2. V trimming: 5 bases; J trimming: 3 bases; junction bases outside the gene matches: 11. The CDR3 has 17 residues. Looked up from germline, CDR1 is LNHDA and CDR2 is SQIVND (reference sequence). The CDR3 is CASSPGVAGGLEETQYF. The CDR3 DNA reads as TGTGCCAGTAGTCCCGGGGTAGCGGGGGGGCTGGAAGAGACCCAGTACTTC.

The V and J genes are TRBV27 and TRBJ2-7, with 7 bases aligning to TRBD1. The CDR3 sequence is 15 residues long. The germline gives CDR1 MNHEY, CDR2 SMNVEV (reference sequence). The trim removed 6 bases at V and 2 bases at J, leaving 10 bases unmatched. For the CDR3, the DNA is TGTGCCAGCAGCCCAACAGGGGACCCTGCCTACGAGCAGTACTTC. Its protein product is CASSPTGDPAYEQYF.

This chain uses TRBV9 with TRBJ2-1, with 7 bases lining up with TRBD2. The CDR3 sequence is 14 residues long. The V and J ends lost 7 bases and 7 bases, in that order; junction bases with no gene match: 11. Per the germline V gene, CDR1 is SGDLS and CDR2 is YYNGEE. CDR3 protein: CASGAGLSRNEQFF. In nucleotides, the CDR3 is TGTGCCAGCGGGGCGGGACTATCGCGTAATGAGCAGTTCTTC.